Presented here are 27 T cell receptor beta chains from one specimen sequenced in a study of blood T cell repertoires in COVID-19. The assay was immunoSEQ multiplex PCR, and TCRdb's table has in-frame clones only and misses some. This sample yields about 160,000 clones, of which 87% are seen a single time; around 3.9% belongs to the top ten. The sequenced sample consisted of peripheral blood. These TCRs come from an older woman who had recovered from COVID-19.

With regard to this clone: The same CDR3 arises from other DNA sequences in this sample as well. The gene calls are TRBV28 and TRBJ1-2; D ambiguous. CDR3 length equals 12 residues. Germline V gene sequence: CDR1 MDHEN, CDR2 SYDVKM. Trimming took 2 bases from V and 4 from J, leaving 5 bases between them. The CDR3 sequence: CASSLSGYGYTF. Written as DNA, the CDR3 is TGTGCCAGCAGTTTAAGCGGCTATGGCTACACCTTC.

This chain links TRBV11-1 with TRBJ2-3, with a tentative D call TRBD2 (6 bases). Deletions cut 5 bases from V and 7 bases from J, with 13 bases between. CDR1 is SGHAT and CDR2 is FQDESV in the germline V gene (reference sequence). The length of the CDR3 is 13 residues. The CDR3 loop reads CASSTQAGNTQYF. CDR3 sequence (DNA): TGTGCCAGCAGCACCCAGGCGGGGAATACGCAGTATTTT.

The chain couples TRBV6-6 to TRBJ2-1, with a possible D match to TRBD2 (7 bases). Trimming cost V 11 bases and J 4 bases, with 18 bases left between them. CDR1 is MNHNY, CDR2 SVGAGI, per germline (reference sequence). The CDR3 is 14 residues long. The CDR3 is CAGAGAGEYNEQFF. The CDR3 coding sequence is TGTGCCGGGGCAGGGGCGGGGGAATACAATGAGCAGTTCTTC.

The V and J genes are TRBV11-3 and TRBJ2-1; TRBD2 might be the D (6 bases). The CDR3 runs 15 residues. Trimming cost V 1 base and J 6 bases, with 13 bases left between them. Germline V gene data show CDR1 as SGHNT and CDR2 as YENEEA. The chain's CDR3 is CASSLAGVGSNEQFF. CDR3 in DNA: TGTGCCAGCAGCTTAGCGGGGGTGGGTAGCAATGAGCAGTTCTTC.

The V and J genes are TRBV5-8 and TRBJ2-7; 7 nucleotides line up with TRBD2. This CDR3 spans 11 amino acids. Trimming removed 7 bases from V and 3 bases from J; junction bases left unmatched: 1. Germline loops: CDR1 SGHTS, CDR2 YDEGEE. CDR3 sequence (DNA): TGTGCCAGCTGGGGGGGCTACGAGCAGTACTTC. This codes for CASWGGYEQYF.

The chain uses TRBV13 and TRBJ1-1, with TRBD1 matching 7 bases. Germline V gene sequence: CDR1 PRHDT, CDR2 FYEKMQ (reference sequence). Trimming cost V 2 bases and J 0 bases; bases outside gene matches: 18. The CDR3 spans 20 residues. The CDR3 loop is CASSLPPHRGRSLMNTEAFF. The DNA of the CDR3 is TGTGCCAGCAGCTTACCCCCTCACAGGGGACGGTCCCTAATGAACACTGAAGCTTTCTTT.

This clone was counted a single time. The chain has TRBV20-1 and TRBJ2-5; D gene unclear. The CDR3 is 10 amino acids. V lost 4 bases to trimming and J lost 9 bases, with 9 bases between them. CDR1 is DFQATT, CDR2 SNEGSKA, per germline (reference sequence). The CDR3 protein is CSAIEMAQYF. DNA for the CDR3: TGCAGTGCTATCGAGATGGCCCAGTACTTC.

The rearrangement uses TRBV11-3 and TRBJ2-1, with D perhaps TRBD2 (5 bases). The CDR3 sequence is 16 residues long. The germline CDR1 and CDR2 sequences are SGHNT and YENEEA. V was cut by 3 bases and J by 5 bases, with 17 bases left in between. The CDR3 nucleotides are TGTGCCAGCAGCTTGGCCGGGAACCCCCCACACAATGAGCAGTTCTTC. This translates into CASSLAGNPPHNEQFF.

The chain couples TRBV15 to TRBJ1-2, with 7 bases identical to TRBD1. The length of the CDR3 is 18 residues. CDR1 and CDR2 from the germline V gene are LNHNV and YYDKDF (reference sequence). The V gene end was trimmed by 2 bases and the J gene end by 2 bases; junction bases not matched to a gene: 14. The CDR3 sequence: CATSRSGGGSPINYGYTF. Written as DNA, the CDR3 is TGTGCCACCAGCAGATCCGGAGGGGGCTCCCCGATCAACTATGGCTACACCTTC.

This clone has a single count. The genes are TRBV10-3 and TRBJ1-2; maybe TRBD1 (6 bases). Germline CDR1 ENHRY, CDR2 SYGVKD. CDR3 length: 11 residues. The CDR3 is CAHGGSYGYTF. The DNA for the CDR3 is TGTGCGCATGGGGGCTCCTATGGCTACACCTTC.

Only one count was recorded for this clone. This chain joins TRBV7-8 and TRBJ1-2; no firm D call. The germline gives CDR1 SGHVS, CDR2 FQNEAQ. The CDR3 is 14 amino acids. V was clipped by 5 bases and J by 6 bases, with 16 bases between them. CDR3 sequence (DNA): TGTGCCAGCAGCCCTAGGGAGGGAGAGAATGGCTACACCTTC. Its protein is CASSPREGENGYTF.

The chain joins TRBV19 to TRBJ2-2, with D possibly TRBD2 on 5 matching bases. With 7 bases removed from V and 4 bases from J, the gap between germline ends came to 13 bases. This CDR3 spans 14 amino acids. The V gene's germline CDR1 is LNHDA and CDR2 SQIVND (reference sequence). The CDR3 is CASKERQTTGELFF. In DNA, the CDR3 is TGTGCCAGTAAGGAGCGGCAGACCACCGGGGAGCTGTTTTTT.

In its sample, this clone was seen a few times. The chain links TRBV11-3 to TRBJ2-1; 9 bases agree with TRBD2. This CDR3 comprises 16 residues. Trimming took 1 base from V and 2 from J; bases not matched to a gene: 3. CDR1 is SGHNT and CDR2 is YENEEA in the germline V gene. The CDR3 protein is CASSLAGGGAYNEQFF. In DNA, the CDR3 is TGTGCCAGCAGCTTAGCTGGCGGGGGGGCCTACAATGAGCAGTTCTTC.

This clone was seen just once. V usage is TRBV7-8 and J usage is TRBJ1-1; 8 bases align to TRBD1. V was clipped by 5 bases and J by 0 bases; unmatched bases: 17. The CDR3 extends over 19 amino acids. Germline V gene lookup returns CDR1 SGHVS and CDR2 FQNEAQ. CDR3 DNA sequence: TGTGCCAGCAGCCGCCTATCTTACAGACAGGGGATCATGAACACTGAAGCTTTCTTT. It encodes CASSRLSYRQGIMNTEAFF.

The rearrangement uses TRBV4-1 and TRBJ2-7; 8 bases fit TRBD1. The CDR3 runs 14 residues. Trimming at V came to 3 bases and at J to 3 bases, leaving 4 bases not matched to a gene. Germline lookup yields CDR1 MGHRA and CDR2 YSYEKL. In nucleotides, the CDR3 is TGCGCCAGCAGCCAGGAGGACAGGGTCTACGAGCAGTACTTC. This translates into CASSQEDRVYEQYF.

The gene calls are TRBV15 and TRBJ1-5; tentative D call: TRBD1 (6 bases). Trimming cost V 5 bases and J 2 bases, with 13 bases left between them. There are 15 residues in the CDR3. Germline V gene lookup returns CDR1 LNHNV and CDR2 YYDKDF (reference sequence). The DNA for the CDR3 is TGTGCCACCAGCGCAGGGACAAGTGGCAATCAGCCCCAGCATTTT. Encoded protein: CATSAGTSGNQPQHF.

V usage is TRBV28 and J usage is TRBJ2-7, with TRBD2 matching over 10 bases. Germline loops: CDR1 MDHEN, CDR2 SYDVKM. The junction had 7 bases not matched to a gene; V was cut back by 5 bases and J by 0 bases. This CDR3 is 16 amino acids long. The CDR3 is CASSAISGGFSYEQYF. CDR3 sequence (DNA): TGTGCCAGCAGTGCCATTAGCGGGGGGTTCTCCTACGAGCAGTACTTC. The whole variable domain, remainder taken from reference TRBV28 and TRBJ2-7, is DVKVTQSSRYLVKRTGEKVFLECVQDMDHENMFWYRQDPGLGLRLIYFSYDVKMKEKGDIPEGYSVSREKKERFSLILESASTNQTSMYLCASSAISGGFSYEQYFGPGTRLTVT.

The rearrangement joins TRBV11-2 to TRBJ2-7, with 7 bases fitting TRBD1. This CDR3 comprises 13 residues. Germline CDR1 is SGHAT and CDR2 is FQNNGV. Trimming took 4 bases from V and 2 from J; bases not matched to a gene: 2. This CDR3 reads CASSWQGAYEQYF. In DNA form, the CDR3 reads TGTGCCAGCAGCTGGCAGGGGGCCTACGAGCAGTACTTC.

J is TRBJ2-6 and V is TRBV9, with 8 bases matching TRBD2. Germline V gene sequence: CDR1 SGDLS, CDR2 YYNGEE. Trimming at V came to 1 base and at J to 0 bases, leaving 6 bases not matched to a gene. This CDR3 spans 18 amino acids. CDR3 protein: CASSVPAGGDSGANVLTF. The CDR3 region has the DNA TGTGCCAGCAGCGTACCTGCGGGGGGCGACTCTGGGGCCAACGTCCTGACTTTC.

This rearrangement joins TRBV2 to TRBJ1-1; TRBD1 matches 7 bases. The CDR3 runs 14 residues. The trim removed 6 bases at V and 5 bases at J, leaving 9 bases unmatched. Germline-derived CDR1 and CDR2 are SNHLY and FYNNEI. CDR3 DNA sequence: TGTGCCAGCAGCGACAGGGTATTGGGGACTGAAGCTTTCTTT. It yields the protein CASSDRVLGTEAFF.

The chain has TRBV19 and TRBJ2-3, with 7 bases lining up with TRBD2. The V gene's germline CDR1 is LNHDA and CDR2 SQIVND (reference sequence). This CDR3 has 15 residues. The V and J ends lost 7 bases and 2 bases, in that order; junction bases with no gene match: 9. The CDR3 region is CASTESGDDTDTQYF. DNA for the CDR3: TGTGCCAGTACCGAGAGCGGGGATGACACAGATACGCAGTATTTT.

The rearrangement links TRBV6-6 to TRBJ1-2, with 7 bases lining up with TRBD1. Per the germline V gene, CDR1 is MNHNY and CDR2 is SVGAGI (reference sequence). V lost 6 bases to trimming and J lost 4 bases; unmatched junction nucleotides: 11. The CDR3 covers 15 residues. CDR3 bases: TGTGCCAGCAGGGCCGTAGGGGGCAAAGGCTATGGCTACACCTTC. This sequence encodes CASRAVGGKGYGYTF.

For the CDR3, the DNA is TGTGCCAGCAGTCGCTGGGCAGCAACTAATGAAAAACTGTTTTTT. This gives the protein CASSRWAATNEKLFF. V usage is TRBV6-5 and J usage is TRBJ1-4; no reliable D call. This CDR3 is 15 amino acids long. Trimming removed 5 bases at V and 0 bases at J, with 10 bases between. The germline CDR1 and CDR2 sequences are MNHEY and SVGAGI.

The chain couples TRBV2 to TRBJ1-4; D gene uncertain. CDR1 and CDR2 from the germline V gene are SNHLY and FYNNEI. Trimming removed 7 bases from V and 0 bases from J, with 9 bases in between. CDR3 length equals 14 residues. In nucleotides, the CDR3 is TGTGCCAGCACCGGGTTTGCAACTAATGAAAAACTGTTTTTT. Its translation: CASTGFATNEKLFF.

V usage is TRBV5-4 and J usage is TRBJ2-3; 10 bases are a match to TRBD2. The junction had 6 bases not matched to a gene; V was cut back by 1 base and J by 1 base. The CDR3 length is 17 residues. Germline-derived CDR1 and CDR2 are SGHNT and YYREEE (reference sequence). The CDR3 DNA sequence: TGTGCCAGCAGCTTGAGCGGGGGGGCCGGGGGCACAGATACGCAGTATTTT. This gives the protein CASSLSGGAGGTDTQYF.

The chain employs TRBV2 and TRBJ2-5, with 8 nucleotides matching TRBD2. The V segment lost 4 bases and the J segment 5 bases; nucleotides outside the gene matches: 3. CDR1 and CDR2 (germline): SNHLY, FYNNEI. The CDR3 runs to 13 residues. The CDR3 loop reads CASSGAGAETQYF. Here the CDR3 DNA reads TGTGCCAGCAGTGGAGCGGGGGCGGAGACCCAGTACTTC.

J is TRBJ2-5 and V is TRBV5-1, with D possibly matching TRBD2 (7 bases). The CDR3 sequence is 16 residues long. Germline V gene data show CDR1 as SGHRS and CDR2 as YFSETQ. V was clipped by 5 bases and J by 5 bases, with 22 bases between them. The CDR3 DNA follows: TGCGCCAGCAGTAGCGTTGGGGGGGCGACCGGGGAGACCCAGTACTTC. Amino acids: CASSSVGGATGETQYF.